Below, 25 T cell receptor beta chains from the same sample are listed, as sequenced in a study of OX40 agonist ivuxolimab in advanced cancers. Using immunoSEQ multiplex PCR, the repertoire was profiled, and TCRdb retains in-frame clones only, with some absent. Of about 30,000 clones in the sample, around three quarters were seen once. The sequences come from CD4+ or CD8+ T cells sorted from blood, collected in a trial of the OX40 agonist ivuxolimab. These receptor sequences come from an adult with an advanced solid tumor such as melanoma, head and neck, liver or kidney cancer.

Here the CDR3 reads CASSDVNYGYTF. CDR3 DNA sequence: TGTGCCAGCAGCGATGTAAACTATGGCTACACCTTC. V and J are TRBV7-9 and TRBJ1-2; no clear D. V lost 5 bases to trimming and J lost 2 bases, with 6 bases between them. Germline V gene data show CDR1 as SEHNR and CDR2 as FQNEAQ (reference sequence). The CDR3 loop spans 12 amino acids.

V and J are TRBV28 and TRBJ2-3; D is undetermined. The CDR3 spans 12 residues. V was trimmed by 3 bases and J by 6 bases, leaving 7 bases between them. The germline gives CDR1 MDHEN, CDR2 SYDVKM. CDR3 bases: TGTGCCAGCAGTTTCCTAGGGGATACGCAGTATTTT. Its translation is CASSFLGDTQYF.

V and J are TRBV27 and TRBJ2-2, with 13 bases fitting TRBD2. V gave up 0 bases and J gave up 1 base; unmatched junction bases: 11. This CDR3 is built from 21 residues. Germline loops: CDR1 MNHEY, CDR2 SMNVEV (reference sequence). The CDR3 DNA is TGTGCCAGCAGTTTATCGGGATTACTAGCGGGGGGGCCCGAGAACACCGGGGAGCTGTTTTTT. Protein: CASSLSGLLAGGPENTGELFF.

The rearrangement uses TRBV7-9 and TRBJ1-1; TRBD1 aligns across 8 bases. V lost 4 bases and J lost 5; bases outside the gene matches: 6. In germline, CDR1 is SEHNR, CDR2 FQNEAQ (reference sequence). The CDR3 is made up of 14 amino acids. This CDR3 is CASSSNRGITEAFF. The CDR3 nucleotides are TGTGCCAGCAGCTCAAACAGGGGGATTACTGAAGCTTTCTTT. Based on the CDR3 plus reference TRBV7-9 and TRBJ1-1, the full variable domain is DTGVSQNPRHKITKRGQNVTFRCDPISEHNRLYWYRQTLGQGPEFLTYFQNEAQLEKSRLLSDRFSAERPKGSFSTLEIQRTEQGDSAMYLCASSSNRGITEAFFGQGTRLTVV.

The chain carries TRBV28 and TRBJ2-3, with D tentatively TRBD2 (7 bases). Looked up from germline, CDR1 is MDHEN and CDR2 is SYDVKM. Trimming shortened V by 5 bases and J by 0 bases, and 21 bases separated the two germline ends. The CDR3 consists of 18 residues. In nucleotides, the CDR3 is TGTGCCAGCAGTACCCTTCGCGGGGGCGGGCTAAGCACAGATACGCAGTATTTT. Amino acids: CASSTLRGGGLSTDTQYF.

This clone was recorded a few times. The chain recombines TRBV2 with TRBJ1-1; unclear D gene. Per the germline V gene, CDR1 is SNHLY and CDR2 is FYNNEI. The CDR3 spans 14 residues. V shed 4 bases and J shed 0 bases, with 9 bases lying between them. The CDR3 DNA is TGTGCCAGCAGTGGAACCATGCTGAACACTGAAGCTTTCTTT. Translating gives CASSGTMLNTEAFF.

The chain carries TRBV27 and TRBJ1-6; no clear D gene. Germline V lookup: CDR1 MNHEY, CDR2 SMNVEV (reference sequence). The CDR3 runs to 17 residues. Trimming stripped 8 bases from V and 0 bases from J, with 17 bases between. The CDR3 sequence is CASGLLGPSSYNSPLHF. The CDR3 DNA follows: TGTGCCAGCGGCTTACTAGGCCCGAGCTCCTATAATTCACCCCTCCACTTT.

The rearrangement joins TRBV6-5 to TRBJ1-6; no definite D call. V was pared by 6 bases and J by 0 bases, with 9 bases between. The CDR3 runs to 15 residues. CDR1 and CDR2 from the germline V gene are MNHEY and SVGAGI. The DNA of the CDR3 is TGTGCCAGCAGCACCCAGTTCTCCTATAATTCACCCCTCCACTTT. It translates to CASSTQFSYNSPLHF.

The chain joins TRBV27 to TRBJ2-7; no clear D. The CDR3 consists of 14 residues. V was clipped by 3 bases and J by 3 bases, with 12 bases between them. CDR1 is MNHEY and CDR2 is SMNVEV in the germline V gene (reference sequence). The CDR3 nucleotides read TGTGCCAGCAGTTTCGCTCGGCATTTCTACGAGCAGTACTTC. Its protein product is CASSFARHFYEQYF.

The chain uses TRBV6-1 and TRBJ2-3; tentative D call: TRBD1 (7 bases). CDR3 length: 15 residues. V was clipped by 2 bases and J by 3 bases, with 12 bases between them. The V gene's germline CDR1 is MNHNS and CDR2 SASEGT. This CDR3 is CASSEIQGGTDTQYF. In DNA form, the CDR3 reads TGTGCCAGCAGTGAAATTCAGGGGGGAACAGATACGCAGTATTTT.

This clone is medium-sized (0.01 to 0.1%) within its sample. The chain combines TRBV5-6 with TRBJ1-3; D remains unclear. CDR3 size: 13 residues. Germline CDR1 reads SGHDT; CDR2 reads YYEEEE. Trimming removed 0 bases from V and 4 bases from J, with 5 bases in between. This CDR3 is CASSLVQGNTIYF. The CDR3 DNA follows: TGTGCCAGCAGCTTGGTCCAGGGAAACACCATATATTTT.

V usage is TRBV9 and J usage is TRBJ2-3; TRBD1 is a possible D gene (5 bases). Germline V gene sequence: CDR1 SGDLS, CDR2 YYNGEE. The CDR3 contains 15 residues. Trimming pared 0 bases from V and 0 bases from J, leaving 8 bases between. CDR3 bases: TGTGCCAGCAGCGTAGAACAGGTTAGCACAGATACGCAGTATTTT. It translates to CASSVEQVSTDTQYF.

The chain couples TRBV27 to TRBJ1-1, with 9 bases that match TRBD1. This CDR3 is built from 14 residues. The germline gives CDR1 MNHEY, CDR2 SMNVEV (reference sequence). V lost 5 bases to trimming and J lost 2 bases; unmatched junction nucleotides: 3. The CDR3 nucleotides read TGTGCCAGCAGTCCACAGGGGGCAAACACTGAAGCTTTCTTT. Its translation is CASSPQGANTEAFF.

The chain carries TRBV5-4 and TRBJ2-2; D call uncertain. The CDR3 loop spans 15 amino acids. Germline V gene lookup returns CDR1 SGHNT and CDR2 YYREEE (reference sequence). V gave up 0 bases and J gave up 2 bases, with 8 bases separating them. The CDR3 nucleotides read TGTGCCAGCAGCTTGGAGAGGTACAACACCGGGGAGCTGTTTTTT. It yields the protein CASSLERYNTGELFF.

This clone came up a few times. The V call is TRBV7-9, the J call TRBJ1-2; D is perhaps TRBD1 (5 bases). Germline CDR1 and CDR2: SEHNR and FQNEAQ (reference sequence). The V end was cut by 5 bases, the J end by 4 bases, with 14 bases between. The CDR3 sequence is 14 residues long. CDR3 amino acids: CASSGTGTSYGYTF. Written as DNA, the CDR3 is TGTGCCAGCAGCGGGACGGGAACGAGCTATGGCTACACCTTC.

This chain connects TRBV10-3 to TRBJ1-5; TRBD1 matches at 10 bases. Germline V gene sequence: CDR1 ENHRY, CDR2 SYGVKD. V lost 3 bases to trimming and J lost 7 bases; unmatched junction nucleotides: 6. The CDR3 loop spans 15 amino acids. CDR3 sequence reads: CAISDSDRGYQPQHF. The DNA of the CDR3 is TGTGCCATCAGTGATTCGGACAGGGGGTACCAGCCCCAGCATTTT.

V usage is TRBV5-5 and J usage is TRBJ2-1, with TRBD1 matching 8 bases. In germline, CDR1 is SGHKS, CDR2 YYEKEE (reference sequence). CDR3 length: 15 residues. V lost 0 bases, J lost 10 bases, and 9 bases stayed unmatched. The CDR3 region is CASSLVGTGTGEQFF. The CDR3 region has the DNA TGTGCCAGCAGCTTGGTCGGGACAGGCACAGGGGAGCAGTTCTTC.

The rearrangement joins TRBV6-5 to TRBJ1-1; D unresolved. The CDR3 spans 9 residues. CDR1 MNHEY and CDR2 SVGAGI come from the germline V gene. The V end was cut by 2 bases, the J end by 10 bases, with 2 bases between. Here the CDR3 reads CASSYTAFF. CDR3 sequence (DNA): TGTGCCAGCAGTTACACAGCTTTCTTT.

The genes are TRBV30 and TRBJ1-4, with 9 bases matching TRBD1. Germline V CDR1 and CDR2: GTSNPN, SVGIG (reference sequence). The CDR3 spans 15 residues. V trimming: 0 bases; J trimming: 9 bases; junction bases outside the gene matches: 8. CDR3 region: CAWSVIPGQGKKLFF. The CDR3 bases are TGTGCCTGGAGTGTGATACCGGGACAGGGTAAAAAACTGTTTTTT.

V usage is TRBV11-2 and J usage is TRBJ1-6; D gene uncertain. Trimming left V 3 bases short and J 4 bases short, with 10 bases between. CDR3 length: 15 residues. Per the germline V gene, CDR1 is SGHAT and CDR2 is FQNNGV. The CDR3: CASSLDPGYNSPLHF. The CDR3 DNA reads TGTGCCAGCAGCTTGGATCCCGGGTATAATTCACCCCTCCACTTT.

The chain couples TRBV18 to TRBJ1-1, with a tentative D call TRBD1 (6 bases). Germline V lookup: CDR1 KGHSH, CDR2 LQKENI. The CDR3 spans 15 residues. The ends were cut back, 6 bases at V and 0 bases at J, with 14 bases in the middle. The CDR3 loop is CASSRNTGLNTEAFF. DNA for the CDR3: TGTGCCAGCTCCCGGAATACAGGGTTGAACACTGAAGCTTTCTTT. Variable domain in full (rest from reference TRBV18 and TRBJ1-1): NAGVMQNPRHLVRRRGQEARLRCSPMKGHSHVYWYRQLPEEGLKFMVYLQKENIIDESGMPKERFSAEFPKEGPSILRIQQVVRGDSAAYFCASSRNTGLNTEAFFGQGTRLTVV.

The chain carries TRBV7-9 and TRBJ2-2, with D perhaps given as TRBD1 or TRBD2 (5 bases each). Germline CDR1 reads SEHNR; CDR2 reads FQNEAQ (reference sequence). The CDR3 loop spans 16 amino acids. Trimming stripped 2 bases from V and 4 bases from J, with 14 bases between. The CDR3 sequence is CASSLSRSGSTGELFF. CDR3 bases: TGTGCCAGCAGCTTAAGTAGGTCAGGGAGCACCGGGGAGCTGTTTTTT.

This clone has just one count. The chain joins TRBV6-5 to TRBJ1-4; TRBD1 agrees at 8 bases. The CDR3 contains 14 residues. Germline CDR1 reads MNHEY; CDR2 reads SVGAGI. V trimming: 3 bases; J trimming: 11 bases; junction bases outside the gene matches: 8. CDR3 nucleotide sequence: TGTGCCAGCAGTTATCCACAGCAGGGGGCGAAACTGTTTTTT. Amino acid sequence: CASSYPQQGAKLFF.

This chain links TRBV19 with TRBJ1-5, with D possibly being TRBD1 (6 bases). The CDR3 spans 15 residues. V was pared by 7 bases and J by 4 bases, with 17 bases between. The germline CDR1 and CDR2 sequences are LNHDA and SQIVND (reference sequence). DNA of the CDR3: TGTGCCAGTACTCCGGGACAAATTGGTAATCAGCCCCAGCATTTT. This sequence encodes CASTPGQIGNQPQHF.

The chain has TRBV5-4 and TRBJ2-2, with 7 bases that match TRBD1. J lost 6 bases, V lost 3 bases, and 8 bases had no gene match. The CDR3 is made up of 15 amino acids. CDR1 and CDR2 (germline): SGHNT, YYREEE (reference sequence). Here the CDR3 reads CASSSTGVEAGELFF. The CDR3 bases are TGTGCCAGCAGCTCTACAGGGGTGGAGGCCGGGGAGCTGTTTTTT.